This TCR beta chain came from a study of identical twins. A universal primer binding site was introduced by template switching. The final cDNA contained unique molecular identifiers. Each CDR3 protein gets one entry after TCRdb re-called the 5' RACE reads with MiXCR. Of 460,000 or so distinct CDR3 sequences in the sample, over 12% are singletons; the top ten hold more than 0.5%. On this clonotype itself: Its matching antigen is unknown.

Study-wide findings and caveats: Out-of-frame alpha sequences common to twins were enriched for low generation probability.

The trim removed 2 bases at V and 0 bases at J, leaving 4 bases unmatched. CDR3 size: 15 residues. Per the germline V gene, CDR1 is LGHDT and CDR2 is YNNKEL (reference sequence). These data were also reused for a study on yellow fever vaccine responses in identical twins. As reported in that work: Reportedly, the response of twins' T cells to the vaccine seemed partly convergent, partly personalized.

The clonotype was recovered from a woman aged 18 to 35 in good health. The rearrangement joins TRBV3-1 to TRBJ2-7; 7 bases are shared with TRBD2. Sequencing was done on a sample of CD4+ T cells sorted from blood. CDR3 protein: CASSQSTGGSYEQYF. CDR3 bases: TGTGCCAGCAGCCAATCAACGGGAGGCTCCTACGAGCAGTACTTC.